The TCR beta chain described here comes from a study of response to subunit inactivated influenza vaccine. This clonotype has more than one count but fewer than ten. TCRdb itself ran the RT-PCR reads through MiXCR, one entry per CDR3 protein. The table includes 450,000 to 600,000 distinct CDR3 sequences, under 9% detected once. Germline CDR1 reads DFQATT; CDR2 reads SNEGSKA (reference sequence). The CDR3 is 13 residues long. V lost 5 bases and J 9 bases, leaving 14 bases between the germline ends. The chain has TRBV20-1 and TRBJ1-6; D not resolved. This sample comprised PBMCs from blood, obtained about 23 months after vaccination. This sequence originates from a man aged 50-75 years who received an inactivated influenza vaccine. Here the CDR3 reads CSAPPTLLSPLHF. In nucleotides, the CDR3 is TGCAGTGCTCCTCCCACCCTCCTTTCACCCCTCCACTTT.